Sequencing of this T cell receptor beta chain was carried out in a study of cytomegalovirus exposure and HLA in healthy donors. Study findings and constraints: With further analysis later on, most CMV-associated TCR beta chains appeared HLA-restricted.

About this clone: What it recognizes is unknown.

The CDR3 covers 14 residues. Germline lookup yields CDR1 SGHRS and CDR2 YFSETQ. V gave up 4 bases and J gave up 4 bases; unmatched junction bases: 4. The PCR used 60 Vbeta and 13 Jbeta primers. TCRdb's copy holds only in-frame clones and misses some; the assay was immunoSEQ multiplex PCR. The sample gives about 190,000 clones, under 85% of which show up once; less than 2% is in the top ten. The chain links TRBV5-1 to TRBJ2-7; 11 bases match TRBD1. The sequencing input was PBMCs. This clonotype originated in a woman between 18 and 29 years old in good health and CMV-seronegative. The CDR3 here is CASSVRDRGYEQYF. The CDR3, as DNA: TGCGCCAGCAGCGTCCGGGACAGGGGGTACGAGCAGTACTTC.